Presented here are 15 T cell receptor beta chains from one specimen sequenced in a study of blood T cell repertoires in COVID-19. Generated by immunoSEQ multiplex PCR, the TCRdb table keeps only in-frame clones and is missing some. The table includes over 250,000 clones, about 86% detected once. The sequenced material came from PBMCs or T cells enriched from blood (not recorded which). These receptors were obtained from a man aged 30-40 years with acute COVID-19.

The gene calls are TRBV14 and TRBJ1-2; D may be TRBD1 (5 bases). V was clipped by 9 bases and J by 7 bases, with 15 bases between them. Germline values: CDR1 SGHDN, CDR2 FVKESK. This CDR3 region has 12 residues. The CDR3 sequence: CASRTAQGGYTF. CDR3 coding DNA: TGTGCCAGTCGGACCGCCCAGGGTGGCTACACCTTC.

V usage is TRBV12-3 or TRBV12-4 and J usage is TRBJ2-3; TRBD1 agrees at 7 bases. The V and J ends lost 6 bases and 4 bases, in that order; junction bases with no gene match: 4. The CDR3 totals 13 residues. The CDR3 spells CASSPGTADTQYF. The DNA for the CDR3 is TGTGCCAGCAGCCCCGGGACAGCAGATACGCAGTATTTT.

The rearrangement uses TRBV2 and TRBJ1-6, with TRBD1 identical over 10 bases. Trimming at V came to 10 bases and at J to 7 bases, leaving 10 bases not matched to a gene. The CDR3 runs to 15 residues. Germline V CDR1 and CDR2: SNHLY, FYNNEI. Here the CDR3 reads CATTRTGGANSPLHF. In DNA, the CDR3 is TGTGCCACCACCAGGACAGGGGGAGCAAATTCACCCCTCCACTTT.

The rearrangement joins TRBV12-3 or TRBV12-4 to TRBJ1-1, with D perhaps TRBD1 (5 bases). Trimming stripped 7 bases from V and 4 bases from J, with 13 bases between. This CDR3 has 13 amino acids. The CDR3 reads CASISREGTEAFF. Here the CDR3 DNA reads TGTGCCAGCATCTCCAGGGAGGGCACTGAAGCTTTCTTT.

CDR3 residues: CASSFFWEGTGELFF. The DNA for the CDR3 is TGCGCCAGCAGCTTTTTCTGGGAGGGCACCGGGGAGCTGTTTTTT. V is TRBV5-1 and J is TRBJ2-2; 7 nucleotides line up with TRBD2. Germline values: CDR1 SGHRS, CDR2 YFSETQ. V gave up 2 bases and J gave up 4 bases; unmatched junction bases: 5. The CDR3 is 15 amino acids.

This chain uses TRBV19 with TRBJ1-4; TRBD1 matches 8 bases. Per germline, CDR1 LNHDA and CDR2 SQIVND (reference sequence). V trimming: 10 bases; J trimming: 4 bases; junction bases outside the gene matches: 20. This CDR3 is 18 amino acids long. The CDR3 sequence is CATSAGTGGAQGNEKLFF. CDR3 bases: TGTGCCACCTCGGCGGGCACAGGGGGGGCACAGGGTAATGAAAAACTGTTTTTT.

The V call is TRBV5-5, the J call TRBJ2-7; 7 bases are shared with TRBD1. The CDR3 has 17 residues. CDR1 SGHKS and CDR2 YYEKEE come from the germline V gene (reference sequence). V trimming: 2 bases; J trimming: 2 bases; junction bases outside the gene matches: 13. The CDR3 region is CASSLGTAQTFPYEQYV. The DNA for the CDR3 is TGTGCCAGCAGCTTAGGGACAGCCCAGACTTTTCCCTACGAGCAGTACGTC.

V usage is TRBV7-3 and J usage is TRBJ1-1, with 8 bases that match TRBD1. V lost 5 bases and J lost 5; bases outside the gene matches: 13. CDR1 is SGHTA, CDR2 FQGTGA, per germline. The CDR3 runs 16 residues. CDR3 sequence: CASSVRGGTGGTEAFF. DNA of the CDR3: TGTGCCAGCAGCGTACGGGGAGGGACAGGTGGGACTGAAGCTTTCTTT.

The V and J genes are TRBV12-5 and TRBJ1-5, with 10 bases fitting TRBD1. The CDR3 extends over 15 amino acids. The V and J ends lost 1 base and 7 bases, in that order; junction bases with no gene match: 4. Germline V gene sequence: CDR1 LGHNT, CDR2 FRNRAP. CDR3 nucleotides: TGTGCTAGTGGTTTGGGGGACAGGGGCGGACAGCCCCAGCATTTT. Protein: CASGLGDRGGQPQHF.

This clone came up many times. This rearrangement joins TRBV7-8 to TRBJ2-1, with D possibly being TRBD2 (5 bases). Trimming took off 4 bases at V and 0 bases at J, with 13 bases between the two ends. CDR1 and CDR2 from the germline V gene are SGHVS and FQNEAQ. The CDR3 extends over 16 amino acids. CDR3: CASSSRSGSSYNEQFF. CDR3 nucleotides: TGTGCCAGCAGCTCTAGGTCGGGGAGCTCCTACAATGAGCAGTTCTTC.

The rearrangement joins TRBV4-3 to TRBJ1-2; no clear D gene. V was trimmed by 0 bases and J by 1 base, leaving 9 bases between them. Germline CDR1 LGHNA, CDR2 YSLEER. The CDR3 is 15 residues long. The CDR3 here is CASSQEARGNYGYTF. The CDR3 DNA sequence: TGCGCCAGCAGCCAAGAAGCTCGGGGTAACTATGGCTACACCTTC.

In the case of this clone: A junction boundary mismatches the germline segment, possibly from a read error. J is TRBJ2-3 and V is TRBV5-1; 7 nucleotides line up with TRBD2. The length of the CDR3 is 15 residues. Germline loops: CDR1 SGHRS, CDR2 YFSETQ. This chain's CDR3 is CASSLRREKTDTQYF. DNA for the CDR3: TGTGCCAGCAGCTTGAGGCGGGAGAAAACAGATACGCAGTATTTT.

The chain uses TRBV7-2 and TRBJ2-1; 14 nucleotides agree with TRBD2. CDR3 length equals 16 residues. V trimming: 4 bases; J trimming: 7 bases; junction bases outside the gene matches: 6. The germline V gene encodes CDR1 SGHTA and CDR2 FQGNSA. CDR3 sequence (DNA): TGTGCCAGCAGCTCGGGACTAGCGGGAGTTGCAAATGAGCAGTTCTTC. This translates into CASSSGLAGVANEQFF.

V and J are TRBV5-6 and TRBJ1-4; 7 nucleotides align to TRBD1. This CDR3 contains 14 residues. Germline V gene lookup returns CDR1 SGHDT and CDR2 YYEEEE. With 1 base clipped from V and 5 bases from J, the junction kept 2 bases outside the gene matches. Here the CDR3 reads CASSLTGANEKLFF. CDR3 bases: TGTGCCAGCAGCTTGACAGGGGCAAATGAAAAACTGTTTTTT.

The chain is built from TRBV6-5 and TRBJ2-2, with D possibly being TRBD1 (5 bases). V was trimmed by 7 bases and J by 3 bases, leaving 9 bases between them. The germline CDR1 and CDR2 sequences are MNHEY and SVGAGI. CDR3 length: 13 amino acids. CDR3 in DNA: TGTGCCAGCAACAAAGGGGACACCGGGGAGCTGTTTTTT. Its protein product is CASNKGDTGELFF.